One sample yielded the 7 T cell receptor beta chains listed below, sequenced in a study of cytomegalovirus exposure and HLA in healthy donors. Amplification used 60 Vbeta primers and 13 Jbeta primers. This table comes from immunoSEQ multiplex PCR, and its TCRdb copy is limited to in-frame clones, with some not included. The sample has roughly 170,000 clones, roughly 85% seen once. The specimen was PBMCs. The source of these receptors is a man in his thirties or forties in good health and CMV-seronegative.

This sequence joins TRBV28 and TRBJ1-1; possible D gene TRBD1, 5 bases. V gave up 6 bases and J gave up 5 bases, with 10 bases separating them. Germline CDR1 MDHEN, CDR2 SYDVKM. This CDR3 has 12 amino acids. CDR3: CASRGPRTEAFF. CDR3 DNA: TGTGCCAGCAGGGGGCCCAGGACTGAAGCTTTCTTT.

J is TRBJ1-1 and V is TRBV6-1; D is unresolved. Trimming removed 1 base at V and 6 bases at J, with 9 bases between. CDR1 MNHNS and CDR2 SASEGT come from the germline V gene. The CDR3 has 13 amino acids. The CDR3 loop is CASSEVVSSEAFF. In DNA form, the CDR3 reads TGTGCCAGCAGTGAAGTAGTATCCTCTGAAGCTTTCTTT.

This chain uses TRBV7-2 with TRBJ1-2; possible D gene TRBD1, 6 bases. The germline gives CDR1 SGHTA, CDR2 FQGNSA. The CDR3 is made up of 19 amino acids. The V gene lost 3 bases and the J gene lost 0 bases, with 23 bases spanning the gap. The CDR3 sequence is CASSLNRGPRGAANYGYTF. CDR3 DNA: TGTGCCAGCAGCTTGAATCGGGGCCCCAGGGGAGCAGCTAACTATGGCTACACCTTC.

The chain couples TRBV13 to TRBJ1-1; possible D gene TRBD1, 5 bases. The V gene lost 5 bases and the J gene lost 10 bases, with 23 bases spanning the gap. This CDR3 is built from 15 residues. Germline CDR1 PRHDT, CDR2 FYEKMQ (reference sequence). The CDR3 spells CASSPSPTDPEAAFF. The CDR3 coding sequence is TGTGCCAGCAGCCCCTCCCCGACAGACCCCGAGGCAGCTTTCTTT. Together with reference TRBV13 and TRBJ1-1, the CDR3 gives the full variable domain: AAGVIQSPRHLIKEKRETATLKCYPIPRHDTVYWYQQGPGQDPQFLISFYEKMQSDKGSIPDRFSAQQFSDYHSELNMSSLELGDSALYFCASSPSPTDPEAAFFGQGTRLTVV.

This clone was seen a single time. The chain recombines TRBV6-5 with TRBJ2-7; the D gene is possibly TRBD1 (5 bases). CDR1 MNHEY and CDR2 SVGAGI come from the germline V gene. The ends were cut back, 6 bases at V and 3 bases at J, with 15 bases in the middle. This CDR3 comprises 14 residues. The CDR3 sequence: CASRGQGPRYEQYF. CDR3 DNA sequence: TGTGCCAGCAGAGGGCAGGGCCCCCGCTACGAGCAGTACTTC.

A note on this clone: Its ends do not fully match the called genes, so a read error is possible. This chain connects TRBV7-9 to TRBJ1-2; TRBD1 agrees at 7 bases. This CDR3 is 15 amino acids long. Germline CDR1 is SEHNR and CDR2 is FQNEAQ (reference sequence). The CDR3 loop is CSSSLGQALNYGYTF. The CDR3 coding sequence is TGTTCCAGCAGCTTAGGACAGGCGTTGAACTATGGCTACACCTTC.

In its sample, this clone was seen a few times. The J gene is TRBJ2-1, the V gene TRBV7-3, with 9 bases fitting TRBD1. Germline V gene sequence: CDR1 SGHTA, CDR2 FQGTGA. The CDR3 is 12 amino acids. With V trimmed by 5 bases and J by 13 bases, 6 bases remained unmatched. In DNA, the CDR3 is TGTGCCAGCAGCCGGGACAGGGAATTTCAGTTCTTC. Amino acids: CASSRDREFQFF.